One sample yielded the 25 T cell receptor beta chains listed below, sequenced in a study of CD4+ T cells in melanoma. Only in-frame clones appear in the TCRdb table, and some are missing; sequencing was by immunoSEQ multiplex PCR. The sample lists over 5,500 clones; around half were seen once. Source material: cells from a culture (not recorded whether cultured in vitro). These receptors were taken from a human donor with melanoma.

This clone occurred a few times. J is TRBJ1-3 and V is TRBV2; D remains ambiguous. The V end was cut by 10 bases, the J end by 4 bases, with 8 bases between. This CDR3 is 11 amino acids long. Germline CDR1 SNHLY, CDR2 FYNNEI. The CDR3 here is CATRQGNTIYF. The CDR3 DNA sequence: TGTGCCACCAGACAAGGAAACACCATATATTTT. Full variable domain (missing parts from reference TRBV2 and TRBJ1-3): EPEVTQTPSHQVTQMGQEVILRCVPISNHLYFYWYRQILGQKVEFLVSFYNNEISEKSEIFDDQFSVERPDGSNFTLKIRSTKLEDSAMYFCATRQGNTIYFGEGSWLTVV.

V and J are TRBV5-1 and TRBJ1-3; 8 nucleotides line up with TRBD1. V was pared by 5 bases and J by 1 base, with 2 bases of the junction left unmatched. CDR1 is SGHRS, CDR2 YFSETQ, per germline. This CDR3 has 14 residues. The DNA for the CDR3 is TGCGCCAGCAGGGGACAGGTGTCTGGAAACACCATATATTTT. It yields the protein CASRGQVSGNTIYF.

This clone occurred once. The chain couples TRBV6-1 to TRBJ1-5; 7 bases line up with TRBD1. V was clipped by 3 bases and J by 3 bases; unmatched bases: 5. The germline gives CDR1 MNHNS, CDR2 SASEGT. CDR3 length: 15 residues. In DNA form, the CDR3 reads TGTGCCAGCAGTGACTACAGGGGCATCAATCAGCCCCAGCATTTT. Its protein product is CASSDYRGINQPQHF.

CDR3 sequence: CASRDEGHSNQPQHF. The CDR3 nucleotides read TGTGCCAGCAGGGACGAGGGGCATAGCAATCAGCCCCAGCATTTT. The rearrangement links TRBV6-6 to TRBJ1-5; a possible D gene is TRBD1 (5 bases). The CDR3 sequence is 15 residues long. CDR1 is MNHNY, CDR2 SVGAGI, per germline (reference sequence). Trimming shortened V by 6 bases and J by 0 bases, and 12 bases separated the two germline ends.

By share of the sample, this clone is medium-sized (0.01 to 0.1%). CDR3 amino acids: CASSPPGHPNSPLHF. In DNA form, the CDR3 reads TGTGCCAGCAGCCCCCCGGGACACCCGAATTCACCCCTCCACTTT. The chain joins TRBV2 to TRBJ1-6; the D gene is possibly TRBD1 (6 bases). Trimming removed 6 bases at V and 7 bases at J, with 16 bases between. The CDR3 loop spans 15 amino acids. Germline CDR1 is SNHLY and CDR2 is FYNNEI. Looking up the rest from reference TRBV2 and TRBJ1-6 gives the full variable domain: EPEVTQTPSHQVTQMGQEVILRCVPISNHLYFYWYRQILGQKVEFLVSFYNNEISEKSEIFDDQFSVERPDGSNFTLKIRSTKLEDSAMYFCASSPPGHPNSPLHFGNGTRLTVT.

This clone was picked up a small number of times. The V call is TRBV7-9, the J call TRBJ2-1, with 7 nucleotides matching TRBD2. Germline CDR1 SEHNR, CDR2 FQNEAQ (reference sequence). CDR3 length: 18 residues. Trimming cost V 5 bases and J 0 bases; bases outside gene matches: 13. The CDR3 here is CASSPGLPPSDSYNEQFF. In DNA form, the CDR3 reads TGTGCCAGCAGCCCGGGACTACCCCCTTCGGACTCCTACAATGAGCAGTTCTTC.

The chain employs TRBV6-1 and TRBJ1-4; D remains unclear. Germline-derived CDR1 and CDR2 are MNHNS and SASEGT. This CDR3 is 16 amino acids long. V lost 1 base and J 7 bases, leaving 16 bases between the germline ends. The CDR3 DNA reads TGTGCCAGCAGTGAAGTGGGTTTAGGTTTGGGTGAAAAACTGTTTTTT. Residues: CASSEVGLGLGEKLFF.

This clone was found a few times. The genes are TRBV18 and TRBJ1-1, with unresolved D. Germline CDR1 and CDR2: KGHSH and LQKENI. Trimming cost V 4 bases and J 0 bases, with 15 bases left between them. This CDR3 has 16 residues. DNA for the CDR3: TGTGCCAGCTCACTGGCCCCCGGTGTCTTGAACACTGAAGCTTTCTTT. It is translated as CASSLAPGVLNTEAFF. The variable domain in full, completed from reference TRBV18 and TRBJ1-1, reads NAGVMQNPRHLVRRRGQEARLRCSPMKGHSHVYWYRQLPEEGLKFMVYLQKENIIDESGMPKERFSAEFPKEGPSILRIQQVVRGDSAAYFCASSLAPGVLNTEAFFGQGTRLTVV.

The chain links TRBV5-1 to TRBJ2-6, with no clear D. CDR1 and CDR2 (germline): SGHRS, YFSETQ. The CDR3 runs to 15 residues. V lost 5 bases and J lost 5, with 14 bases in between. In nucleotides, the CDR3 is TGCGCCAGCAGTGGTGGAGACGTTTGGGCCAACGTCCTGACTTTC. Translated: CASSGGDVWANVLTF.

V and J are TRBV7-8 and TRBJ2-3, with TRBD2 matching 11 bases. Germline CDR1 SGHVS, CDR2 FQNEAQ. This CDR3 comprises 16 residues. Trimming cost V 3 bases and J 3 bases; bases outside gene matches: 5. CDR3 region: CASSFHSGGATDTQYF. The DNA for the CDR3 is TGTGCCAGCAGCTTCCATAGCGGGGGGGCGACAGATACGCAGTATTTT.

The rearrangement uses TRBV6-9 and TRBJ1-5; 7 bases fit TRBD1. Losses at the gene ends were 2 bases for V and 1 base for J; bases not matched to a gene: 8. The CDR3 covers 17 residues. Germline V gene lookup returns CDR1 MNHGY and CDR2 SVAAGI. CDR3 nucleotide sequence: TGTGCCAGCAGTTATCCCGATGACAGGGTAAGCAATCAGCCCCAGCATTTT. Translation gives CASSYPDDRVSNQPQHF.

This clone showed up just a few times. The rearrangement uses TRBV5-1 and TRBJ1-1, with a weak D call TRBD1 (6 bases). The CDR3 has 13 amino acids. Trimming removed 3 bases from V and 3 bases from J, with 9 bases in between. Germline CDR1 is SGHRS and CDR2 is YFSETQ. This CDR3 reads CASSWTADTEAFF. CDR3 nucleotide sequence: TGCGCCAGCAGCTGGACAGCTGACACTGAAGCTTTCTTT.

The chain has TRBV2 and TRBJ2-7; D uncertain. CDR3 length: 13 amino acids. Germline CDR1 is SNHLY and CDR2 is FYNNEI. Trimming cost V 6 bases and J 2 bases, with 11 bases left between them. The CDR3 protein is CASSRPVTYEQYF. The CDR3 coding sequence is TGTGCCAGCAGCCGGCCAGTCACCTACGAGCAGTACTTC.

The chain combines TRBV5-1 with TRBJ1-1, with 8 bases matching TRBD1. Germline CDR1 SGHRS, CDR2 YFSETQ. This CDR3 spans 16 amino acids. With V trimmed by 0 bases and J by 4 bases, 8 bases remained unmatched. The CDR3 nucleotides are TGCGCCAGCAGCTTGGCCTCGGGACAGGTATCCACTGAAGCTTTCTTT. This sequence encodes CASSLASGQVSTEAFF. The whole variable domain, remainder taken from reference TRBV5-1 and TRBJ1-1, is KAGVTQTPRYLIKTRGQQVTLSCSPISGHRSVSWYQQTPGQGLQFLFEYFSETQRNKGNFPGRFSGRQFSNSRSEMNVSTLELGDSALYLCASSLASGQVSTEAFFGQGTRLTVV.

V gene TRBV27 combines with J gene TRBJ1-2; D gene unclear. CDR1 is MNHEY and CDR2 is SMNVEV in the germline V gene (reference sequence). Trimming removed 2 bases from V and 4 bases from J, with 11 bases in between. The CDR3 is 14 residues long. The CDR3 DNA reads as TGTGCCAGCAGTTTAGGAGGGATTCCCTATGGCTACACCTTC. Its protein product is CASSLGGIPYGYTF.

The rearrangement uses TRBV10-3 and TRBJ1-3, with no clear D. Trimming removed 6 bases at V and 4 bases at J, with 10 bases between. The CDR3 sequence is 13 residues long. CDR1 ENHRY and CDR2 SYGVKD come from the germline V gene. The CDR3 loop reads CAIRPPSGNTIYF. DNA of the CDR3: TGTGCCATCAGACCGCCGTCCGGAAACACCATATATTTT.

The genes are TRBV30 and TRBJ2-7; D not certain. The V and J ends lost 4 bases and 5 bases respectively, with 18 bases between them. Germline V gene data show CDR1 as GTSNPN and CDR2 as SVGIG (reference sequence). The CDR3 consists of 14 residues. The CDR3 reads CAWTRGSGPHEQYF. The CDR3 DNA follows: TGTGCCTGGACCCGTGGCTCGGGTCCCCACGAGCAGTACTTC.

This clone was detected a few times. The chain employs TRBV5-4 and TRBJ1-1; no definite D call. The CDR3 loop spans 12 amino acids. CDR1 and CDR2 (germline): SGHNT, YYREEE (reference sequence). Trimming left V 1 base short and J 4 bases short, with 5 bases between. The CDR3 nucleotides read TGTGCCAGCAGCTTGCCTAGCACTGAAGCTTTCTTT. This gives the protein CASSLPSTEAFF.

The V gene is TRBV4-1, the J gene TRBJ2-6; no clear D. Trimming cost V 1 base and J 2 bases, with 18 bases left between them. The CDR3 has 19 amino acids. The germline CDR1 and CDR2 sequences are MGHRA and YSYEKL. Written as DNA, the CDR3 is TGCGCCAGCAGCCAAGGTAGCTTAAGGGCACTGGCTGGGGCCAACGTCCTGACTTTC. Translation: CASSQGSLRALAGANVLTF.

This clone was recorded once. The V call is TRBV19, the J call TRBJ1-2; D is undetermined. The V gene lost 4 bases and the J gene lost 5 bases, with 17 bases spanning the gap. From germline, CDR1 is LNHDA and CDR2 SQIVND (reference sequence). The CDR3 contains 15 residues. In DNA form, the CDR3 reads TGTGCCAGTAGTAAGATACGAAAGACATCTTATGGCTACACCTTC. Translated, it gives CASSKIRKTSYGYTF.

The chain uses TRBV5-1 and TRBJ2-7; 7 bases are shared with TRBD1. The CDR3 extends over 15 amino acids. V lost 4 bases and J lost 0; bases outside the gene matches: 7. Per the germline V gene, CDR1 is SGHRS and CDR2 is YFSETQ. The CDR3 sequence is CASSRGQFSSYEQYF. CDR3 in DNA: TGCGCCAGCAGCCGGGGACAGTTCAGCTCCTACGAGCAGTACTTC.

This clone was recorded a few times. The chain links TRBV5-5 to TRBJ1-2, with TRBD1 as a possible D gene (5 bases). From germline, CDR1 is SGHKS and CDR2 YYEKEE (reference sequence). The germline V and J ends were trimmed by 3 bases and 8 bases, with 17 bases remaining between them. There are 14 residues in the CDR3. CDR3 coding DNA: TGTGCCAGCAGCTATCCTGGCAGGGCTAAGGGCTACACCTTC. Translation gives CASSYPGRAKGYTF.

This clone has only a few counts. This chain connects TRBV4-1 to TRBJ1-4; 9 bases align to TRBD1. Germline CDR1 reads MGHRA; CDR2 reads YSYEKL. The CDR3 loop spans 15 amino acids. The junction had 7 bases not matched to a gene; V was cut back by 3 bases and J by 8 bases. The CDR3 here is CASSQPGQGGEKLFF. The CDR3 DNA reads as TGCGCCAGCAGCCAGCCGGGACAGGGTGGGGAAAAACTGTTTTTT.

The CDR3 sequence: CASKRRNWANEKLFF. CDR3 DNA sequence: TGTGCCAGTAAAAGGCGAAATTGGGCTAATGAAAAACTGTTTTTT. The chain combines TRBV6-5 with TRBJ1-4; no clear D. Germline V gene data show CDR1 as MNHEY and CDR2 as SVGAGI. The CDR3 extends over 15 amino acids. The V end was cut by 9 bases, the J end by 3 bases, with 17 bases between.

This clone was seen a handful of times. The rearrangement joins TRBV5-4 to TRBJ2-1; D might be TRBD2 (6 bases). The ends were cut back, 3 bases at V and 10 bases at J, with 17 bases in the middle. The CDR3 runs 14 residues. CDR1 and CDR2 from the germline V gene are SGHNT and YYREEE (reference sequence). CDR3 protein: CASSSTGGAREQFF. The CDR3 DNA reads TGTGCCAGCAGCTCGACTGGCGGGGCTAGGGAGCAGTTCTTC.